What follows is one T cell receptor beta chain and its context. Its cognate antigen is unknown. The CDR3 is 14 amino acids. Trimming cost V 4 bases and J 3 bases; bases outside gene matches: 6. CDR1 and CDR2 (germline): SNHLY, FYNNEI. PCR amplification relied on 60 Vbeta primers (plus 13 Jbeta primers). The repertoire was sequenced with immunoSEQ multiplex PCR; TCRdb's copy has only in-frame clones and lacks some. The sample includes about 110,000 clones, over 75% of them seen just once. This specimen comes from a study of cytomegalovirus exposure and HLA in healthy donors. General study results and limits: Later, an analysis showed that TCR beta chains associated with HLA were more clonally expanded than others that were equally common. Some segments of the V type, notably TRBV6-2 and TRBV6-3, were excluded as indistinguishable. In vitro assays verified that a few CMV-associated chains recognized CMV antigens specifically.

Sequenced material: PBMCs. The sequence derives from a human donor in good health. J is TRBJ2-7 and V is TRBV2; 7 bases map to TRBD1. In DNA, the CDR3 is TGTGCCAGCAGTGGGCAGGGGGATGGCTACGAGCAGTACTTC. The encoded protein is CASSGQGDGYEQYF.